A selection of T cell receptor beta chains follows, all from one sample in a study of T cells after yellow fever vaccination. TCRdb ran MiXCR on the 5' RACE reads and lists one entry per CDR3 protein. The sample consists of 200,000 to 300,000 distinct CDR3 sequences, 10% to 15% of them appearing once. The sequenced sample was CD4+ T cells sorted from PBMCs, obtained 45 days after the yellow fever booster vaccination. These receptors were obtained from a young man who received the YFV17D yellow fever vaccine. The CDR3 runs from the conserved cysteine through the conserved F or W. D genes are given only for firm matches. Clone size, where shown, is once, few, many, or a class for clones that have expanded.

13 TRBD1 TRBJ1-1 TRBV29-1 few CSVAQGVSTEAFF TGCAGCGTTGCTCAGGGGGTGAGCACTGAAGCTTTCTTT
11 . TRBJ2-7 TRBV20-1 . CSARDRNEQYF TGCAGTGCTAGAGATAGGAACGAGCAGTACTTC
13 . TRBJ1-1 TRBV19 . CASSIMRNTEAFF TGTGCCAGTAGTATTATGCGGAACACTGAAGCTTTCTTT
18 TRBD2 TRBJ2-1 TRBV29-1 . CSVNDHFRASGNYNEQFF TGCAGCGTCAACGACCACTTTCGGGCTAGCGGGAACTACAATGAGCAGTTCTTC
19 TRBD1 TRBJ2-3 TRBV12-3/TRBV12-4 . CALSFPAGGALHSTDTQYF TGTGCCCTCAGTTTCCCGGCAGGGGGCGCGCTCCACTCCACAGATACGCAGTATTTT
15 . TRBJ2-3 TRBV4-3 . CASSQDDLSTDTQYF TGCGCCAGCAGCCAGGACGATCTTTCCACAGATACGCAGTATTTT
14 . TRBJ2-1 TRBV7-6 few CASSFVATAHEQFF TGTGCCAGCAGCTTTGTAGCGACGGCCCATGAGCAGTTCTTC
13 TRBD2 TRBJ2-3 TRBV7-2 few CAVAGGPPFAQYF TGTGCCGTAGCGGGAGGGCCGCCCTTCGCGCAGTATTTT
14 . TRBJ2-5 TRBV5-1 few CASRYDSVQETQYF TGCGCCAGCAGATATGATTCGGTTCAAGAGACCCAGTACTTC
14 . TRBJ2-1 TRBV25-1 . CASSETHGGARQFF TGTGCCAGCAGTGAAACCCACGGGGGTGCGAGGCAGTTCTTC
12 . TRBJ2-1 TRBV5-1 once CVSSLGGNEQFF TGCGTCAGCAGCCTTGGCGGGAATGAGCAGTTCTTC
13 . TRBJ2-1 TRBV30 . CAWAPFIGGLQFF TGTGCCTGGGCCCCCTTTATAGGTGGTTTGCAGTTCTTC
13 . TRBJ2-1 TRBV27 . CASSLGGVGEQFF TGTGCCAGCAGTTTAGGTGGGGTAGGTGAGCAGTTCTTC
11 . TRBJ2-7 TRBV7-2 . CASNLGYEQYF TGTGCCAGCAATCTCGGCTACGAGCAGTACTTC
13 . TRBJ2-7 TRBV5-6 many CASSFDRTYEQYF TGTGCCAGCAGCTTCGACAGAACCTACGAGCAGTACTTC
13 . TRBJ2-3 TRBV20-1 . CSARTSPTDTQYF TGCAGTGCTCGCACTAGCCCCACAGATACGCAGTATTTT
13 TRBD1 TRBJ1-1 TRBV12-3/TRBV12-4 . CASSGQSNTEAFF TGTGCCAGCTCGGGACAGAGTAACACTGAAGCTTTCTTT
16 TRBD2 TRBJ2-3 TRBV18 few CASSQTSGSTTDTQYF TGTGCCAGCTCACAAACTAGCGGAAGTACCACAGATACGCAGTATTTT
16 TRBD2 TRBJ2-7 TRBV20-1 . CSARDLKASGTYEQYF TGCAGTGCTAGAGATCTCAAGGCTAGCGGTACCTACGAGCAGTACTTC
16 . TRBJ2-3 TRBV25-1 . CASSESSGAKSDTQYF TGTGCCAGCAGTGAATCTTCGGGAGCGAAGTCAGATACGCAGTATTTT
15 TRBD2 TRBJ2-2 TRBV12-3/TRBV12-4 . CASSFLAGGIGELFF TGTGCCAGCAGTTTCCTAGCGGGAGGCATCGGGGAGCTGTTTTTT
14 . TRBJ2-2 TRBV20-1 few CSARIAVATGELFF TGCAGTGCCCGGATAGCCGTCGCCACCGGGGAGCTGTTTTTT
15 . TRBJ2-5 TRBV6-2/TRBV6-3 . CASSSPRRLRETQYF TGTGCCAGCAGTTCTCCCCGACGCCTACGGGAGACCCAGTACTTC
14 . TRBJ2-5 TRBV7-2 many CASSPSAAQETQYF TGTGCCAGCAGCCCCTCCGCAGCCCAAGAGACCCAGTACTTC
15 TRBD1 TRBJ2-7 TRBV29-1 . CSVERSAGQAYEQYF TGCAGCGTTGAAAGGTCGGCGGGACAGGCCTACGAGCAGTACTTC
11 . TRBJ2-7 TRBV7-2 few CASSFYYEQYF TGTGCCAGCAGCTTCTACTACGAGCAGTACTTC
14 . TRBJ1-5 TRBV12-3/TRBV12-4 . CASSPQGHNQPQHF TGTGCCAGCAGTCCCCAGGGACACAATCAGCCCCAGCATTTT
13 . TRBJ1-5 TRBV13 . CASSLGLDQPQHF TGTGCCAGCAGCTTAGGTTTAGATCAGCCCCAGCATTTT
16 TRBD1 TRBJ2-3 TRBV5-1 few CASSVAQTGSTDTQYF TGCGCCAGCAGCGTAGCGCAGACAGGGAGCACAGATACGCAGTATTTT